Included here is one T cell receptor beta chain sequence, with context. This clone showed up just a few times. Its antigen target is currently unknown. Base quality data are lacking; no much larger clone is found one base away. To estimate absolute template abundance from read counts, synthetic TCR analog templates were spiked into each PCR. TCRbeta CDR3 regions were amplified from genomic DNA with bias-controlled V and J gene primers using the immunoSEQ assay. Sequencing of rearranged TCRbeta segments was performed at approximately 20X coverage. The authors processed their data as follows. Clustering was used to correct sequencing errors, and CDR3s were annotated against IMGT so that V, D and J genes could be assigned. Out-of-frame and stop-codon sequences were excluded, and only productive TCRbeta rearrangements were used in downstream analyses. Clonality was computed as one minus Shannon entropy normalized by the log of the number of unique productive sequences. Fisher's exact test with Benjamini-Hochberg correction, using a cutoff of adjusted p below 0.01, was how clones that differed between time points or between blood and tumor were identified. Here the immuneACCESS table is served through TCRdb, limited to in-frame sequences with V and J called. Missing clones are a known gap in these copies; in checked studies unresolved V genes cover under half, and the rest lacks a known reason. Clone size and the V and J calls come from that table; the DNA yielded D and trimming. This sample has 75,000 to 90,000 clones in its table, and roughly 87% of those were observed once. 9.5% of the sample is taken by the ten largest.

This sample is drawn from a study of PD-L1 blockade in urothelial cancer (dated by TCRdb to 2016 to 2017). Some background on the complete study: Every patient began therapy in about 2014 and was given atezolizumab 1,200 mg intravenously every 3 weeks. About 90% of the 29 patients were identified as males with urothelial cancer of bladder origin, and a prior smoking history was reported by 18 of 29 patients. An ECOG performance status of 0 or 1 was recorded for the patients, and 0 to 3 prior chemotherapy regimens had been received by the patients. Blood samples were analyzed at 3 weeks after treatment start (second dose) and at 6 weeks after treatment start. Blood samples gave median yields of around 150,000 T cells and tens of thousands of unique TCRs, along with a median clonality of about 0.084. The study, an exploratory multi-omic analysis, examined somatic, immune and clinical correlates of response to PD-L1 blockade with atezolizumab in urothelial cancer. Pretreatment tumor samples and matched peripheral blood, collected serially before and after atezolizumab treatment, underwent TCR sequencing. Durable clinical benefit was defined as progression-free survival longer than 6 months, and TCR features were also tested against progression-free and overall survival. In the same patients who had TCR sequencing, pretreatment tumors also underwent whole exome sequencing and RNA sequencing. Durable clinical benefit was achieved by nine patients but not by the remaining 20. Pretreatment blood TCR-seq was available for about 27 patients, at least one posttreatment blood collection was obtained for about 24 patients, and tumor TCR-seq was available for about 24 patients.

A cohort of 30 or so patients with locally advanced or metastatic urothelial carcinoma, treated at Memorial Sloan Kettering on a trial protocol, was included. Peripheral blood mononuclear cells were collected from each patient pretreatment and during treatment, giving between 1 and 8 total time points per patient. The Qiagen DNeasy Blood extraction kit was used to purify genomic DNA from total PBMCs and tumor samples. PBMCs were collected pretreatment and during treatment, and were isolated and stored as previously described. What the work shows at the level of the full study, not this receptor alone: Among patients with durable benefit, tumor-associated TCR clones showed greater expansion in peripheral blood 3 weeks after treatment started (n of about 21, p = 0.022). Small sample size (n ≈ 29) and many exploratory analyses mean the results are intended to be hypothesis-generating. A pretreatment peripheral blood TCR clonality below the median was linked to improved progression-free and overall survival.

Unmatched junction bases come to 8, with V trimmed by 7 bases and J by 3 bases. Including the terminal cysteine and phenylalanine, the CDR3 comprises 14 residues. The retained sequence is limited to the CDR3, 42 bases, with the frame set at the first base. From the germline V gene (reference sequence), CDR1 is LNHDA and CDR2 is SQIVND. This sequence was found in a man in his 70s with urothelial cancer. The chain is assembled from TRBV19 and TRBJ1-1, with TRBD1 identical over 7 junction bases. The sequencing used PBMCs, collected around atezolizumab (anti-PD-L1) treatment. The CDR3 corresponds to CASTPQGMHTEAFF. The DNA reads TGTGCCAGTACCCCACAGGGGATGCACACTGAAGCTTTCTTT.